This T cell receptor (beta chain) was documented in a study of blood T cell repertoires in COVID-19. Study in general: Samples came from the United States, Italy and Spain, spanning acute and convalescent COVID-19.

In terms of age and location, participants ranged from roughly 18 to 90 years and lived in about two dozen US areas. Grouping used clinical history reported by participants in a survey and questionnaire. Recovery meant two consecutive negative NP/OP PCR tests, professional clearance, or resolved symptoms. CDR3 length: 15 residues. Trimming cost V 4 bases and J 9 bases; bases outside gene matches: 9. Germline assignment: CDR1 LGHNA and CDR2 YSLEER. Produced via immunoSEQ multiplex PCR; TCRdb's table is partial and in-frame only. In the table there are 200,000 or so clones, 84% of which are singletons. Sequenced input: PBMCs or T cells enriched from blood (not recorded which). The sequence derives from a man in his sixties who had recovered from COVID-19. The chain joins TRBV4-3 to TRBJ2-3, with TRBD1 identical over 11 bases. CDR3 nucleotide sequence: TGCGCCAGCAGCCCCGGGACAGGGGGGAGGGGAACGCAGTATTTT. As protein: CASSPGTGGRGTQYF.